This TCR beta chain is drawn from a study of blood T cell repertoires in COVID-19. At the level of the study: Researchers got acute and convalescent COVID-19 samples from the United States, Italy and Spain. T cells, B-cell-depleted T cells, or PBMCs provided the cDNA or gDNA that served as material.

Trimming stripped 1 base from V and 0 bases from J, with 6 bases between. CDR1 and CDR2 (germline): LGHDT, YNNKEL (reference sequence). The CDR3 covers 15 residues. Per the original data handling: The assay estimated nucleated cells by amplifying reference gene primers. Clones were sequenced by immunoSEQ multiplex PCR, and TCRdb holds only the in-frame ones, with some missing. The D gene and trimming were derived from the DNA, and the V and J assignments and clone size from that table. The table lists some 130,000 clones, about four fifths of them singletons. The sequence was collected from a woman under 40 who had recovered from COVID-19. J is TRBJ2-2 and V is TRBV3-1 (or the pseudogene TRBV3-2); D gene unclear. Sequences were obtained from peripheral blood. The CDR3 DNA follows: TGTGCCAGCAGCCAAGCACAGACGAACACCGGGGAGCTGTTTTTT. It translates to CASSQAQTNTGELFF.